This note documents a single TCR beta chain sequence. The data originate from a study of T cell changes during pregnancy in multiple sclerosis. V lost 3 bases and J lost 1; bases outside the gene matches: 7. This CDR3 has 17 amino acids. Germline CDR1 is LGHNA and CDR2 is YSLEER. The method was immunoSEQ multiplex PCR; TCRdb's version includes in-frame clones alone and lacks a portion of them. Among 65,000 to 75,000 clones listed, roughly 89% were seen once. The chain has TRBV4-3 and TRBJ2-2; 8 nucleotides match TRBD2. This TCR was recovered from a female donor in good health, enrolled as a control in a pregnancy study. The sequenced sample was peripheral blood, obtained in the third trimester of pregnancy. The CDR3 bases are TGCGCCAGCAGCCAGGAACCGGGACTAGGGAACACCGGGGAGCTGTTTTTT. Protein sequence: CASSQEPGLGNTGELFF.